This T cell receptor (beta chain) was sequenced for a study of response to subunit inactivated influenza vaccine. This CDR3 region has 16 residues. With 2 bases removed from V and 7 bases from J, the gap between germline ends came to 17 bases. TCRdb ran MiXCR on the RT-PCR reads and lists one entry per CDR3 protein. This table has about 500,000 distinct CDR3 sequences, under 8.5% appearing once. This clonotype came up many times. The source material was PBMCs from blood, sampled roughly 24 months after vaccination. The chain joins TRBV12-3 or TRBV12-4 to TRBJ1-4, with D possibly matching TRBD1 (6 bases). The clonotype was recovered from a man between 50 and 75 years old who received an inactivated influenza vaccine. CDR3 in amino acids: CASSLYRGAVGEKLFF. The CDR3 DNA is TGTGCCAGCAGTTTATATCGGGGGGCCGTCGGTGAAAAACTGTTTTTT.